This T cell receptor beta chain was sequenced in a study of cytomegalovirus exposure and HLA in healthy donors. This clone was seen only once. V was trimmed by 6 bases and J by 4 bases, leaving 19 bases between them. Germline CDR1 and CDR2: SNHLY and FYNNEI. The length of the CDR3 is 16 residues. With 60 Vbeta and 13 Jbeta primers, the PCR was carried out. Here immunoSEQ multiplex PCR was the method, and the copy in TCRdb shows in-frame clones only, minus some. The data hold 150,000 to 200,000 clones, with approximately 81% observed a single time. Sequenced material: PBMCs. This sequence was found in a woman between 25 and 40 years old in good health and CMV-seronegative. The V call is TRBV2, the J call TRBJ2-1, with D possibly matching TRBD1 (6 bases). CDR3 loop: CASSDDTGTLYNEQFF. CDR3 coding DNA: TGTGCCAGCAGCGATGATACCGGGACACTGTACAATGAGCAGTTCTTC.